What follows is one T cell receptor (beta chain) and its context. These data come from a study of T cells after somatic rescue of genetic block. Germline V gene lookup returns CDR1 MNHNS and CDR2 SASEGT. The V gene end was trimmed by 3 bases and the J gene end by 7 bases; junction bases not matched to a gene: 4. CDR3 size: 14 residues. Clones were read by immunoSEQ multiplex PCR, and TCRdb kept only the in-frame ones, dropping some. Of tens of thousands of clones detected, roughly 92% appear once; the ten largest clones hold roughly 2.8%. Source material: peripheral blood mononuclear cells (PBMCs). The source of this sequence is a man between 40 and 49 years old. The V call is TRBV6-1, the J call TRBJ1-5; 9 bases are shared with TRBD1. This chain's CDR3 is CASSDTGGEQPQHF. CDR3 coding DNA: TGTGCCAGCAGTGATACAGGGGGCGAACAGCCCCAGCATTTT.